A selection of T cell receptor beta chains follows, all from one sample in a study of T cell responses to AZD1222 COVID-19 vaccine. Sequenced by immunoSEQ multiplex PCR; TCRdb stores in-frame clones only, minus some. The table lists roughly 130,000 clones, approximately 94% of them singletons, with 5.5% to 8% in the top ten. The starting material was peripheral blood, obtained on day 0 of AZD1222 vaccination. Source of these receptors: an adult in good health. CDR3s include the opening cysteine and the closing phenylalanine or tryptophan. Each record gives: D gene, V gene, J gene, clone size, CDR3 protein, CDR3 DNA. The D gene is left open where the match is weak. The size of a clone is reported for some rows only, either as once, few or many, or as a class for expanded clones.

NA	TRBV7-9	TRBJ2-2	NA	CASSPYTGELFF	TGTGCCAGCAGCCCTTACACCGGGGAGCTGTTTTTT
TRBD2	TRBV4-2	TRBJ2-1	NA	CASSPAPGLAGVGDSYNEQFF	TGTGCCAGCAGCCCTGCGCCGGGACTAGCGGGTGTAGGGGACTCCTACAATGAGCAGTTCTTC
NA	TRBV5-6	TRBJ2-6	NA	CASSFGRAGANVLTF	TGTGCCAGCAGCTTCGGACGGGCTGGGGCCAACGTCCTGACTTTC
TRBD1	TRBV10-1	TRBJ1-2	NA	CASSESRQGHGYTF	TGCGCCAGCAGTGAGTCGAGACAGGGGCATGGCTACACCTTC
NA	TRBV6-6	TRBJ1-1	once	CASSYGGRFTEAFF	TGTGCCAGCAGTTACGGGGGGCGTTTTACTGAAGCTTTCTTT
TRBD2	TRBV28	TRBJ2-7	once	CASSTFRTSGRSRSEQYF	TGTGCCAGCAGTACTTTCAGGACTAGCGGGAGGAGTCGTAGCGAGCAGTACTTC
NA	TRBV2	TRBJ2-1	NA	CASSERSEQFF	TGTGCCAGCAGTGAGAGGAGTGAGCAGTTCTTC
TRBD1	TRBV10-2	TRBJ2-5	NA	CATLSTGSGETQYF	TGCGCCACTCTCTCGACAGGGAGTGGAGAGACCCAGTACTTC
NA	TRBV6-1	TRBJ1-4	NA	CASSEGAVATNEKLFF	TGTGCCAGCAGTGAAGGGGCGGTTGCAACTAATGAAAAACTGTTTTTT
NA	TRBV27	TRBJ2-3	NA	CASSGNSDTQYF	TGTGCCAGCAGTGGCAATTCAGATACGCAGTATTTT
NA	TRBV4-1	TRBJ2-1	NA	CASSLRTPPGSSYNEQFF	TGCGCCAGCAGCCTTAGAACCCCCCCTGGGAGCTCCTACAATGAGCAGTTCTTC
TRBD1	TRBV2	TRBJ1-4	NA	CASIIGQGGDEKLFF	TGTGCCAGCATTATTGGACAGGGGGGCGATGAAAAACTGTTTTTT
NA	TRBV4-1	TRBJ1-6	NA	CASSHTGFGYNSPLHF	TGCGCCAGCAGCCATACAGGGTTCGGCTATAATTCACCCCTCCACTTT
NA	TRBV5-1	TRBJ2-5	NA	CASTQGGGETQYF	TGCGCCAGCACCCAGGGAGGTGGAGAGACCCAGTACTTC
NA	TRBV7-2	TRBJ2-5	NA	CASSVGRGETQYF	TGTGCCAGCAGCGTGGGCAGGGGAGAGACCCAGTACTTC
TRBD1	TRBV2	TRBJ1-2	NA	CASSLGRDRGGYGYTF	TGTGCCAGCAGCCTAGGTCGGGACAGGGGAGGTTATGGCTACACCTTC
NA	TRBV10-3	TRBJ2-1	NA	CAISWGRESYNEQFF	TGTGCCATCAGTTGGGGGCGGGAGAGCTACAATGAGCAGTTCTTC
TRBD2	TRBV4-1	TRBJ2-1	NA	CASAGLAGGNNEQFF	TGCGCCAGCGCGGGGCTAGCGGGAGGAAACAATGAGCAGTTCTTC
NA	TRBV29-1	TRBJ1-1	NA	CSVELGSGTEAFF	TGCAGCGTTGAACTGGGGTCCGGCACTGAAGCTTTCTTT
NA	TRBV6-5	TRBJ1-3	NA	CASNYNANTIYF	TGTGCCAGCAACTACAACGCGAACACCATATATTTT
TRBD1	TRBV10-3	TRBJ2-2	NA	CAIRGDRGANTGELFF	TGTGCCATCAGAGGAGACAGGGGCGCGAACACCGGGGAGCTGTTTTTT
NA	TRBV5-1	TRBJ2-7	NA	CASSSGGPTYEQYF	TGCGCCAGCAGCTCAGGCGGCCCAACCTACGAGCAGTACTTC
NA	TRBV5-1	TRBJ1-3	NA	CASSLAGARTSGNTIYF	TGCGCCAGCAGCTTGGCCGGGGCCCGAACCTCTGGAAACACCATATATTTT
NA	TRBV9	TRBJ2-7	NA	CASSVGAASSYEQYF	TGTGCCAGCAGCGTAGGGGCCGCCAGCTCCTACGAGCAGTACTTC
NA	TRBV7-8	TRBJ2-7	NA	CASSRRYYEQYF	TGTGCCAGCAGCCGAAGATACTACGAGCAGTACTTC
NA	TRBV19	TRBJ1-1	NA	CASSKVGMVPPKNTEAFF	TGTGCCAGTAGTAAAGTGGGAATGGTGCCCCCGAAGAACACTGAAGCTTTCTTT
NA	TRBV5-4	TRBJ1-1	NA	CASSLGRLNTEAFF	TGTGCCAGCAGCTTGGGACGGTTGAACACTGAAGCTTTCTTT
TRBD1	TRBV14	TRBJ1-2	NA	CASSLLGGFYGYTF	TGTGCCAGCAGCCTCTTAGGGGGCTTTTATGGCTACACCTTC
TRBD2	TRBV19	TRBJ2-1	NA	CASSPLTSGWYNEQFF	TGTGCCAGTAGTCCTCTGACTAGCGGCTGGTACAATGAGCAGTTCTTC
TRBD2	TRBV28	TRBJ2-1	NA	CASSSPTSGRVASYNEQFF	TGTGCCAGCAGTTCACCGACTAGCGGGAGGGTGGCGTCCTACAATGAGCAGTTCTTC
NA	TRBV4-3	TRBJ2-7	NA	CASSPLHTLEQYF	TGCGCCAGCAGCCCCCTCCATACTCTCGAGCAGTACTTC
NA	TRBV12-3/TRBV12-4	TRBJ2-1	NA	CASSLSGQNEQFF	TGTGCCAGCAGTTTATCGGGCCAGAATGAGCAGTTCTTC
NA	TRBV27	TRBJ2-5	NA	CASSLNPGVETQYF	TGTGCCAGCAGTTTGAATCCCGGGGTAGAGACCCAGTACTTC
NA	TRBV19	TRBJ2-1	once	CASSLAREQFF	TGTGCCAGTAGTTTAGCGAGGGAGCAGTTCTTC
TRBD2	TRBV7-9	TRBJ2-5	NA	CASSFSTSGRDVRETQYF	TGTGCCAGCAGCTTCTCGACTAGCGGGAGGGACGTCCGAGAGACCCAGTACTTC
NA	TRBV5-1	TRBJ1-3	NA	CASSIDRNQGNTIYF	TGCGCCAGCAGCATCGACAGGAACCAAGGAAACACCATATATTTT
TRBD2	TRBV4-2	TRBJ2-7	NA	CASSQQGGLAGEVYEQYF	TGTGCCAGCAGCCAACAAGGGGGACTAGCGGGAGAGGTGTACGAGCAGTACTTC
NA	TRBV11-3	TRBJ2-2	NA	CASSLEGTANTGELFF	TGTGCCAGCAGCTTAGAAGGGACGGCGAACACCGGGGAGCTGTTTTTT
TRBD2	TRBV30	TRBJ2-3	NA	CAWTSGELGTDTQYF	TGTGCCTGGACTAGCGGGGAACTAGGCACAGATACGCAGTATTTT
NA	TRBV13	TRBJ1-1	NA	CASSLQGPTEAFF	TGTGCCAGCAGCTTACAGGGTCCCACTGAAGCTTTCTTT
TRBD2	TRBV5-1	TRBJ2-7	NA	CASSGGLAYEQYF	TGCGCCAGCAGCGGGGGACTAGCCTACGAGCAGTACTTC
NA	TRBV5-1	TRBJ1-1	NA	CASSFGRASTEAFF	TGCGCCAGCAGCTTTGGCAGGGCGAGCACTGAAGCTTTCTTT
TRBD2	TRBV4-2	TRBJ2-3	NA	CASSQVSSGRFPSDTQYF	TGTGCCAGCAGCCAAGTGTCTAGCGGGAGATTCCCCTCAGATACGCAGTATTTT
NA	TRBV9	TRBJ2-7	NA	CASSPWTREKPYEQYF	TGTGCCAGCAGCCCCTGGACGAGAGAAAAACCCTACGAGCAGTACTTC
TRBD2	TRBV4-3	TRBJ2-7	NA	CASSPTTSELTYEQYF	TGCGCCAGCAGCCCTACAACTAGCGAGTTAACCTACGAGCAGTACTTC